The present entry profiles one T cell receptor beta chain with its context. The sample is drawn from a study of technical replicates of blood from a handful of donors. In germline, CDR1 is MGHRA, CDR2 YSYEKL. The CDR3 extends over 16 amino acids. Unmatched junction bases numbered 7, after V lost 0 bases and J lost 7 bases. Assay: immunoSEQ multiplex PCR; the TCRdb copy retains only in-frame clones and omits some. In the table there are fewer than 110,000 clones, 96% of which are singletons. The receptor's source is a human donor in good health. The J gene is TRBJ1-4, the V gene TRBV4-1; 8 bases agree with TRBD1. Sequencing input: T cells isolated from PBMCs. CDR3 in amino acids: CASSQDRAGGGEKLFF. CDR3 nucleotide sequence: TGCGCCAGCAGCCAAGACAGGGCAGGGGGCGGTGAAAAACTGTTTTTT.